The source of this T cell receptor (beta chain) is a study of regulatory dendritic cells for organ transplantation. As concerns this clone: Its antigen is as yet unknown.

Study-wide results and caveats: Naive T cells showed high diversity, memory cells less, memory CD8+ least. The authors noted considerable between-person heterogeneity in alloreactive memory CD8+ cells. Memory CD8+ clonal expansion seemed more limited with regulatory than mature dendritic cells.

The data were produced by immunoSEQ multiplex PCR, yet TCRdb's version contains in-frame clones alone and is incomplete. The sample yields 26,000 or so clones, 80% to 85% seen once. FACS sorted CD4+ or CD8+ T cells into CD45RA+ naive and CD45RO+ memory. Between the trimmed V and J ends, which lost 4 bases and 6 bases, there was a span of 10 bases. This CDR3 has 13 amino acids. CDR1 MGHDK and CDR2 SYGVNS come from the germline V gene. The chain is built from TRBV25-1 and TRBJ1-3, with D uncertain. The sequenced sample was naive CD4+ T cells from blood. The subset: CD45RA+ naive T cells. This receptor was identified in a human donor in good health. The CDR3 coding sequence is TGTGCCAGCAGTGTTGGGCCCGAAAACACCATATATTTT. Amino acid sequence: CASSVGPENTIYF.